This T cell receptor beta chain appears in the sequencing data of a study of blood T cell repertoires in COVID-19. The repertoire was sequenced with immunoSEQ multiplex PCR; TCRdb's copy has only in-frame clones and lacks some. The data hold approximately 440,000 clones, with 90% observed a single time. This study enrolled people aged roughly 18 to 90 from roughly 22 US geographic areas. The CDR3 totals 15 residues. Trimming cost V 0 bases and J 3 bases, with 12 bases left between them. Germline assignment: CDR1 SGHVS and CDR2 FQNEAQ. What was sequenced was PBMCs or T cells enriched from blood (not recorded which). The source of this sequence is a man aged 18-30 years who had recovered from COVID-19. This chain links TRBV7-8 with TRBJ2-7; D perhaps matches TRBD2 (7 bases). The CDR3: CASSLAWGGHYEQYF. In nucleotides, the CDR3 is TGTGCCAGCAGCTTAGCGTGGGGGGGGCACTACGAGCAGTACTTC.